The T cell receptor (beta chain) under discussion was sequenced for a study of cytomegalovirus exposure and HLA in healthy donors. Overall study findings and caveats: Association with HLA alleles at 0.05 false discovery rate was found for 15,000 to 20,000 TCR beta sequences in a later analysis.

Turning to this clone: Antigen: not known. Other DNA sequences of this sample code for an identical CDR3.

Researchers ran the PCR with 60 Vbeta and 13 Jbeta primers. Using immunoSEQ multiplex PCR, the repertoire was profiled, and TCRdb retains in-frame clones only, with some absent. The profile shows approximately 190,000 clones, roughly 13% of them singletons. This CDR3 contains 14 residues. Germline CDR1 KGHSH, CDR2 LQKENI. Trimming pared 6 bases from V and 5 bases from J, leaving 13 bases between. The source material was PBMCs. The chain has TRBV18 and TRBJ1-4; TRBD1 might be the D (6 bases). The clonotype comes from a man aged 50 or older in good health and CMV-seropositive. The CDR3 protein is CASSQGQGNEKLFF. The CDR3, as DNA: TGTGCCAGCTCCCAGGGGCAGGGAAATGAAAAACTGTTTTTT.